This TCR beta chain appears in the sequencing data of a study of T cell repertoires in cytomegalovirus infection. On the study more broadly: Indicated by public TCR beta signatures were CMV infection and matching HLA type.

Study-level results: Predominance within the ex vivo response was attributable to HLA-C-restricted CMV-specific TCR beta clonotypes. Cumulative public TCR beta family frequency identified CMV carriers with the relevant HLA.

This clonotype was observed at least ten times. Its antigen remains unknown. This CDR3 contains 10 residues. The germline gives CDR1 SNHLY, CDR2 FYNNEI. Trimming took 6 bases from V and 4 from J, leaving 4 bases between them. Each CDR3 protein is one row after TCRdb ran MiXCR on the reads. This repertoire shows 150,000 or so distinct CDR3 sequences, 15% to 20% found once; its top ten account for around 19%. The sequenced sample was CD8+ T cells from PBMCs. The rearrangement uses TRBV2 and TRBJ2-7; D remains ambiguous. This receptor was taken from a human donor in good health (CMV status not recorded). Some clones in this sample may be carry-over from other donors' samples. In nucleotides, the CDR3 is TGTGCCAGCAGGGGGTACGAGCAGTACTTC. Protein product: CASRGYEQYF.